Listed below are T cell receptor beta chains from one sample, sequenced in a study of cytomegalovirus exposure and HLA in healthy donors. Clones were read by immunoSEQ multiplex PCR, and TCRdb kept only the in-frame ones, dropping some. The sample lists about 200,000 clones, around 77% seen once, with less than 3.5% in the top ten. Sequencing input: PBMCs. These receptor sequences come from a woman in her twenties or thirties in good health and CMV-seronegative. Each CDR3 is given with its conserved first and last residue. Clone size is shown for a subset of rows, as once, few, many or a class of expanded clone.

- | TRBV9 | CASSVGLEVGTQYF
- | TRBV6-1 | CASSDLGKGGGYTF
- | TRBV11-3 | CASSLDSGGSDQETQYF
- | TRBV30 | CAWSALGAATDTQYF
- | TRBV10-3 | CAISESGAVYGREQYF
- | TRBV29-1 | CSARSGGSYEQYF
- | TRBV18 | CASSPVNTEYEQYF
- | TRBV6-5 | CASSYSSGEVNEKLFF
- | TRBV5-8 | CASSRDREGTEAFF
- | TRBV6-6 | CASRERTNPYEQYF
- | TRBV27 | CASSPEGGGLGYEQFF
- | TRBV2 | CASSEQGREKLFF
- | TRBV9 | CASSVDGEVDTIYF
- | TRBV18 | CASSAFSGEETQYF
- | TRBV7-2 | CASSLRSGLYQETQYF
- | TRBV5-1 | CASSWSSTSYEQYF
- | TRBV6-5 | CASREGVNEKLFF
- | TRBV2 | CASSYRVSPLHF
- | TRBV28 | CASSLPGTQAYEQYF
- | TRBV10-1 | CASSEGHSGRRETQYF
- | TRBV19 | CASSISGQDEQYF
- | TRBV19 | CASSIRRTEETQYF
- | TRBV28 | CASRDSRKHGYTF
- | TRBV4-2 | CASSQEWVTDYEQYF
- | TRBV18 | CASSPSVTGAEQYF
once | TRBV5-1 | CASSTRTSRGQETQYF
- | TRBV5-5 | CASSFTSGSVDYEQYF
- | TRBV30 | CAWSLGGNSNQPQHF
- | TRBV7-9 | CSSSLKRAGDLNTEAFF
- | TRBV7-9 | CASSLGAMDTIYF
few | TRBV6-4 | CASSAQGNTEAFF
- | TRBV11-2 | CASSLGLGGWDTQYF
- | TRBV7-6 | CASSLPGQPYEQYF
few | TRBV7-2 | CASSPRVLVEQYF
- | TRBV13 | CATQGGGAWGNQPQHF
- | TRBV7-3 | CASSPVLRAGTDTQYF
- | TRBV7-7 | CASSPIGYWTDQETQYF
- | TRBV29-1 | CSALAGTGALNTEAFF
- | TRBV7-6 | CASSFRGSGANVLTF
- | TRBV5-8 | CASSRTGPYGYTF
- | TRBV19 | CASTPLGGRDSPLHF
- | TRBV27 | CASSFGGGFTEAFF
- | TRBV7-2 | CASSFWTSGRAHNEQFF
- | TRBV6-5 | CASSYSWTGRVAFF
- | TRBV19 | CASSRDRSYEQYF
once | TRBV5-6 | CASSLGPGETQYF
few | TRBV6-5 | CASRRSEANTGELFF
- | TRBV6-5 | CASSYDRGQGYTF
- | TRBV2 | CASSVGQGGNTIYF